This is a list of T cell receptor beta chains from one sample in a study of T cells in Graves' hyperthyroidism and ophthalmopathy. MiXCR, run by TCRdb on the multiplex PCR reads, gives a single entry per CDR3 protein. The table has 500,000 to 650,000 distinct CDR3 sequences, 14% seen once; the top ten hold around 14%. The sample comprised blood. The receptors shown here come from a middle-aged woman with Graves' hyperthyroidism. The CDR3 runs from the conserved cysteine through the conserved F or W. The order of the fields is clone size, V gene, CDR3 length, J gene, CDR3 protein. Clone size is shown for a subset of rows, as once, few, many or a class of expanded clone.

NA,TRBV6-2/TRBV6-3,15,TRBJ1-6,CACSPYSSYNSPLHF
many,TRBV20-1,15,TRBJ2-5,CSAILAGGTMGTQYF
NA,TRBV4-1,18,TRBJ1-4,CASSQGLSQTVANEKLFF
few,TRBV29-1,13,TRBJ1-2,CSVEEGSPYGYTF
many,TRBV5-1,14,TRBJ2-2,CASSRTLNTGELFF
few,TRBV6-1,18,TRBJ2-3,CASSPRLAGAIPADTQYF
NA,TRBV6-1,13,TRBJ2-2,CASSRSGGGELFF
many,TRBV30,13,TRBJ1-5,CAWSGQPHQPQHF
many,TRBV9,13,TRBJ2-5,CASSVAGEETQYF
few,TRBV7-2,12,TRBJ1-6,CASSLVVSDLHF
few,TRBV7-2,14,TRBJ2-5,CASSKAGGKETQYF
NA,TRBV6-5,13,TRBJ1-1,CASSYTEGFEAFF
many,TRBV28,17,TRBJ1-4,CASGVGGGSATNEKLFF
NA,TRBV6-2/TRBV6-3,13,TRBJ1-2,CASNPGIGTGYTF
many,TRBV28,18,TRBJ1-1,CASRQLLGRGLWNTEAFF
many,TRBV12-3/TRBV12-4,13,TRBJ2-7,CATATSGNYEQYF
NA,TRBV6-1,14,TRBJ2-3,CASLPGDSTDTQYF
few,TRBV12-3/TRBV12-4,16,TRBJ2-3,CASSLRAGESTDTQYF
many,TRBV14,16,TRBJ2-3,CASSLLTGGEPDTQYF
many,TRBV29-1,15,TRBJ2-1,CSVAFLAGAYNEQFF
few,TRBV10-3,12,TRBJ2-7,CAISDDSYEQYF
NA,TRBV6-2/TRBV6-3,16,TRBJ2-7,CASSYPHKVQSYEQYF
many,TRBV6-5,13,TRBJ2-7,CASSYKGGHEQYF
few,TRBV29-1,11,TRBJ2-1,CSAKELWEQFF
few,TRBV5-4,15,TRBJ2-5,CASSLEGRIQETQYF
many,TRBV6-1,14,TRBJ2-7,CASNHGQGFSEQYF
many,TRBV28,13,TRBJ1-1,CASSILMNTEAFF
many,TRBV5-1,14,TRBJ2-2,CASRPGQDTGELFF
NA,TRBV13,16,TRBJ2-6,CASSLGLGLRANVLTF
few,TRBV7-9,14,TRBJ2-2,CASRETTNTGELFF
many,TRBV7-9,16,TRBJ2-1,CASSSPTSGTSNEQFF
many,TRBV3-1,15,TRBJ1-2,CASSQEQQGNYGYTF
many,TRBV5-1,16,TRBJ2-1,CASSLALAGSFNEQFF
NA,TRBV19,11,TRBJ1-2,CASGTVYGYTF
many,TRBV11-2,15,TRBJ2-1,CASRPTSGNYNEQFF
few,TRBV19,15,TRBJ2-3,CASSASGSKADTQYF
many,TRBV11-2,16,TRBJ2-3,CASSLEIAGEADTQYF
few,TRBV7-3,18,TRBJ2-6,CASSFTRLAGGGANVLTF